A selection of T cell receptor beta chains follows, all from one sample in a study of regulatory T cells in long-lasting Graves disease. TCRdb reprocessed the multiplex PCR reads via MiXCR and lists one record per CDR3 protein. Of roughly 300,000 distinct CDR3 sequences in the sample, about 19% were seen once. The material sequenced was peripheral blood mononuclear cells (PBMCs), taken when the disease was refractory, from a patient treated with antithyroid drugs. These receptors were obtained from a female donor with Graves disease. Each CDR3 is given with its conserved first and last residue. The D gene is left open where the match is weak. For some rows the clone size is stated as once, few or many, or as a class when expanded; others skip it.

TRBD1	TRBV12-3/TRBV12-4	TRBJ1-2	many	CASSRDSPNYGYTF	TGTGCCAGCAGCCGGGACAGCCCGAACTATGGCTACACCTTC
.	TRBV18	TRBJ1-2	few	CASSPVPSPNYGYTF	TGTGCCAGCTCACCTGTCCCCTCGCCGAACTATGGCTACACCTTC
TRBD1	TRBV28	TRBJ2-7	many	CASSRRDRVVGEQYF	TGTGCCAGCAGCCGCCGGGACAGGGTCGTTGGCGAGCAGTACTTC
.	TRBV11-2	TRBJ2-2	.	CASRPTGAGTGELFF	TGTGCCAGCAGGCCGACCGGGGCGGGCACCGGGGAGCTGTTTTTT
TRBD2	TRBV2	TRBJ2-5	few	CASSSRNLLGLAGGPAAQETQYF	TGTGCCAGCAGCTCCAGGAATCTCCTAGGACTAGCGGGGGGCCCAGCCGCACAAGAGACCCAGTACTTC
TRBD1	TRBV10-3	TRBJ1-3	many	CAISEMMTGPGNTIYF	TGTGCCATCAGTGAAATGATGACAGGGCCTGGAAACACCATATATTTT
TRBD1	TRBV19	TRBJ1-1	.	CASTSSWTGIEAFF	TGTGCCAGTACATCTTCGTGGACAGGGATTGAAGCTTTCTTT
.	TRBV6-5	TRBJ1-6	few	CASSYWVRGSVSYNSPLHF	TGTGCCAGCAGTTACTGGGTCAGGGGATCTGTGTCCTATAATTCACCCCTCCACTTT
.	TRBV30	TRBJ2-3	.	CAWSARYTQYF	TGTGCCTGGAGTGCTAGGTATACGCAGTATTTT
TRBD1	TRBV7-2	TRBJ2-2	.	CASSLFRQGPGELFF	TGTGCCAGCAGCTTATTCCGACAGGGCCCCGGGGAGCTGTTTTTT
TRBD1	TRBV7-9	TRBJ2-2	few	CASRETGVGTEELFF	TGTGCCAGCAGGGAAACAGGGGTCGGCACCGAGGAGCTGTTTTTT
.	TRBV3-1	TRBJ1-4	many	CASSGRDKGANEKLFF	TGTGCCAGCAGCGGCCGGGACAAGGGGGCTAATGAAAAACTGTTTTTT
TRBD2	TRBV7-2	TRBJ2-4	.	CASSSPTSGGAGIQYF	TGTGCCAGCAGCTCCCCGACTAGCGGGGGGGCGGGCATTCAGTACTTC
.	TRBV7-9	TRBJ1-3	.	CASSLVWDQSGNTIYF	TGTGCCAGCAGCTTAGTTTGGGATCAATCTGGAAACACCATATATTTT
TRBD1	TRBV28	TRBJ2-7	once	CASRPPSTGLGEQYF	TGTGCCAGCAGACCTCCCTCGACAGGGCTGGGCGAGCAGTACTTC
TRBD1	TRBV6-1	TRBJ2-1	.	CASTLGQGKLDEQFF	TGTGCCAGCACTCTGGGACAGGGGAAGTTGGATGAGCAGTTCTTC
.	TRBV13	TRBJ2-7	.	CASSATGSYEQYF	TGTGCCAGCAGCGCCACAGGGAGCTACGAGCAGTACTTC
.	TRBV7-3	TRBJ1-4	.	CASSPTAGPGTLFF	TGTGCCAGCAGTCCCACCGCCGGGCCGGGGACGCTGTTTTTT
.	TRBV11-2	TRBJ2-7	many	CASSLGWRPYEQYF	TGTGCCAGCAGCTTAGGATGGCGTCCCTACGAGCAGTACTTC
TRBD1	TRBV19	TRBJ1-2	.	CASTPGQNNYGYTF	TGTGCCAGTACCCCGGGACAGAATAACTATGGCTACACCTTC
.	TRBV2	TRBJ2-4	many	CASSPNRLNIQYF	TGTGCCAGCAGTCCGAATCGGTTAAACATTCAGTACTTC
.	TRBV25-1	TRBJ2-5	.	CASSELGDRSQTQYF	TGTGCCAGCAGTGAATTGGGGGACCGGTCCCAGACCCAGTACTTC
.	TRBV20-1	TRBJ2-1	few	CSARGPTETYNEQFF	TGCAGTGCTAGGGGTCCGACAGAGACCTACAATGAGCAGTTCTTC
.	TRBV7-2	TRBJ1-2	many	CASSSTYYGYTF	TGTGCCAGCAGCTCGACTTACTATGGCTACACCTTC
TRBD2	TRBV29-1	TRBJ2-3	.	CSGRLAGGSFADTQYF	TGCAGCGGTCGACTAGCGGGAGGTTCTTTTGCAGATACGCAGTATTTT
.	TRBV12-3/TRBV12-4	TRBJ1-5	many	CASTSGLVNQPQHF	TGTGCCAGCACTTCAGGGTTGGTCAATCAGCCCCAGCATTTT
.	TRBV4-3	TRBJ2-6	.	CASSQDLVSGANVLTF	TGCGCCAGCAGCCAAGATCTGGTCTCTGGGGCCAACGTCCTGACTTTC
.	TRBV6-1	TRBJ2-7	many	CASSDTGSLNYEQYF	TGTGCCAGCAGTGACACAGGGAGCTTAAACTACGAGCAGTACTTC
TRBD2	TRBV20-1	TRBJ2-7	many	CSAPQDLGLTDSYEQYF	TGCAGTGCCCCTCAGGACTTGGGACTAACGGACTCCTACGAGCAGTACTTC
.	TRBV6-2/TRBV6-3	TRBJ1-3	.	CASSPETHHSGNTIYF	TGTGCCAGCAGTCCCGAGACCCACCACTCTGGAAACACCATATATTTT
.	TRBV28	TRBJ2-5	many	CASSWQAERQETQYF	TGTGCCAGCAGTTGGCAGGCAGAGAGACAAGAGACCCAGTACTTC
TRBD2	TRBV5-1	TRBJ2-7	.	CASSLTGRAGGPLYEQYF	TGCGCCAGCAGCTTGACGGGCCGAGCGGGGGGGCCCCTCTACGAGCAGTACTTC
TRBD2	TRBV5-4	TRBJ2-7	.	CASGPLAGSVYEQYF	TGTGCCAGCGGACCCCTAGCGGGATCGGTCTACGAGCAGTACTTC
TRBD1	TRBV28	TRBJ1-3	many	CASMLPTGGVNTIYF	TGTGCCAGCATGTTACCCACAGGGGGCGTCAACACCATATATTTT
.	TRBV7-6	TRBJ1-3	few	CASSHRDTDYSGNTIYF	TGTGCTAGCAGCCACCGGGACACAGATTACTCTGGAAACACCATATATTTT
.	TRBV6-1	TRBJ2-2	few	CASSIGGANTGELFF	TGTGCCAGCAGCATCGGGGGTGCGAACACCGGGGAGCTGTTTTTT
.	TRBV20-1	TRBJ1-5	many	CSAHTGAGRQPQHF	TGCAGTGCCCATACTGGGGCCGGACGGCAGCCCCAGCATTTT
.	TRBV15	TRBJ1-2	few	CATSRDKWPGRFGYGYTF	TGTGCCACCAGCAGAGATAAATGGCCAGGGAGGTTTGGCTATGGCTACACCTTC
TRBD1	TRBV28	TRBJ2-3	.	CASSFRTGSTDTQYF	TGTGCCAGCAGTTTTCGGACAGGAAGCACAGATACGCAGTATTTT
.	TRBV20-1	TRBJ1-4	few	CSAREGGTRMKKLFF	TGCAGTGCTAGAGAGGGCGGGACAAGGATGAAAAAACTGTTTTTT
.	TRBV6-1	TRBJ2-7	many	CASSPSRGYEQYF	TGTGCCAGCAGTCCCTCTCGGGGCTACGAGCAGTACTTC
TRBD1	TRBV13	TRBJ2-4	.	CASSSRQGENIQYF	TGTGCCAGCAGCTCCAGACAGGGGGAAAACATTCAGTACTTC
.	TRBV7-2	TRBJ2-7	few	CASSLGMGGQYF	TGTGCCAGCAGCTTAGGCATGGGGGGGCAGTACTTC
.	TRBV30	TRBJ2-2	.	CAWSPEGGPGGELFF	TGTGCCTGGAGCCCGGAGGGGGGGCCAGGTGGGGAGCTGTTTTTT
.	TRBV12-3/TRBV12-4	TRBJ1-5	few	CASRSQGRGSNQPQHF	TGTGCCAGCAGATCACAGGGAAGGGGTAGCAATCAGCCCCAGCATTTT
.	TRBV6-5	TRBJ1-4	many	CASSYFGRAHEKLFF	TGTGCCAGCAGTTACTTCGGCAGGGCCCATGAAAAACTGTTTTTT
.	TRBV2	TRBJ1-2	many	CATHRIDNYGYTF	TGTGCCACACATAGGATAGATAACTATGGCTACACCTTC
.	TRBV4-1	TRBJ1-2	.	CASRPTNYGYTF	TGCGCCAGCAGGCCCACTAACTATGGCTACACCTTC
TRBD2	TRBV10-2	TRBJ2-7	few	CASSGTRGSYEQYF	TGCGCCAGCAGTGGGACTAGGGGTTCCTACGAGCAGTACTTC
TRBD2	TRBV12-3/TRBV12-4	TRBJ2-5	many	CASSHPDGTSGSQETQYF	TGTGCCAGCAGTCACCCAGATGGGACTAGCGGGTCCCAAGAGACCCAGTACTTC
.	TRBV10-3	TRBJ1-6	many	CAISEQGSSYNSPLHF	TGTGCCATCAGTGAACAGGGCAGCTCCTATAATTCACCCCTCCACTTT
.	TRBV12-5	TRBJ1-2	many	CASGLAPGHELYGYTF	TGTGCTAGTGGTTTGGCCCCCGGACACGAGCTCTATGGCTACACCTTC
.	TRBV12-3/TRBV12-4	TRBJ1-4	many	CASSLEGGEKLFF	TGTGCCAGCAGTTTAGAAGGTGGAGAAAAACTGTTTTTT
.	TRBV24-1	TRBJ1-5	.	CATNGQPQHF	TGTGCCACCAACGGTCAGCCCCAGCATTTT
.	TRBV7-2	TRBJ2-5	.	CASSPRRVGQETQYF	TGTGCCAGCAGCCCTCGGCGGGTGGGCCAAGAGACCCAGTACTTC